This T cell receptor (beta chain) was captured by sequencing in a study of Ad26.COV2.S vaccination and SARS-CoV-2 variants. Trimming at V came to 7 bases and at J to 0 bases, leaving 9 bases not matched to a gene. The germline V gene encodes CDR1 MDHEN and CDR2 SYDVKM. The CDR3 totals 16 residues. For this clone: No antigen is known for it.

Treatment noted: 19 received Ad26.COV2.S at low or high dose, single or two shots; 5 received placebo; per-sample allocation not given. Day 63 after the first vaccine or placebo injection was the time point for sampling. Some clones are missing from TCRdb's copy, which holds only in-frame ones; the method was immunoSEQ multiplex PCR. The sample holds 300,000 to 400,000 clones; 65% to 90% are singletons and the top ten take over 8.5%. Broader study findings: Vaccine and placebo recipients had comparable breadth of non-spike TCRs.

The sample was peripheral blood, taken in a trial of Ad26.COV2.S vaccine versus placebo. The chain links TRBV28 to TRBJ2-4, with TRBD1 identical over 7 bases. The clonotype originates from a person between 18 and 65 years old who received the Ad26.COV2.S COVID-19 vaccine or a placebo. CDR3 amino acids: CASTPYRGLAKNIQYF. The CDR3, as DNA: TGTGCCAGCACACCCTACAGGGGATTAGCCAAAAACATTCAGTACTTC.